Listed below are T cell receptor beta chains from one sample, sequenced in a study of long-term antiretroviral therapy in people with HIV. This table comes from immunoSEQ multiplex PCR, and its TCRdb copy is limited to in-frame clones, with some not included. The sample includes about 29,000 clones, about 88% of them seen just once. The input for sequencing was unsorted PBMCs, taken around 5 years before starting antiretroviral therapy. The receptors stem from a man aged 50-59 years with HIV. The CDR3 runs from the conserved cysteine through the conserved F or W. Fields, in order: clone size, J gene, D gene, V gene, CDR3 protein, CDR3 DNA. D genes are given only for firm matches. Rows may omit the clone size; those that give it use once, few, many or a size class.

abundance: medium-sized; j_gene: TRBJ2-7; d_gene: TRBD1; v_gene: TRBV27; CDR3aa: CASSLGQGVYEQYF; CDR3nt: TGTGCCAGCAGTTTGGGACAGGGCGTCTACGAGCAGTACTTC
abundance: NA; j_gene: TRBJ1-3; d_gene: NA; v_gene: TRBV9; CDR3aa: CASSVVGVSGNTIYF; CDR3nt: TGTGCCAGCAGCGTAGTGGGGGTCTCTGGAAACACCATATATTTT
abundance: NA; j_gene: TRBJ1-5; d_gene: NA; v_gene: TRBV6-1; CDR3aa: CASTNSNQPQHF; CDR3nt: TGTGCCAGCACCAATAGCAATCAGCCCCAGCATTTT
abundance: NA; j_gene: TRBJ1-2; d_gene: NA; v_gene: TRBV7-2; CDR3aa: CASSLVDRSGYTF; CDR3nt: TGTGCCAGCAGCTTAGTTGACAGAAGTGGCTACACCTTC
abundance: NA; j_gene: TRBJ2-5; d_gene: NA; v_gene: TRBV5-1; CDR3aa: CASSLGRQGGPGGETQYF; CDR3nt: TGCGCCAGCAGCTTGGGGAGGCAGGGAGGCCCCGGGGGAGAGACCCAGTACTTC
abundance: NA; j_gene: TRBJ1-4; d_gene: NA; v_gene: TRBV5-8; CDR3aa: CASSLARVKLFF; CDR3nt: TGTGCCAGCAGCTTGGCGAGGGTAAAACTGTTTTTT
abundance: NA; j_gene: TRBJ2-2; d_gene: NA; v_gene: TRBV27; CDR3aa: CGSALANTGELFF; CDR3nt: TGTGGTTCGGCGCTCGCGAACACCGGGGAGCTGTTTTTT
abundance: NA; j_gene: TRBJ2-2; d_gene: NA; v_gene: TRBV5-1; CDR3aa: CASSDILEAGELFF; CDR3nt: TGCGCCAGCAGCGATATACTAGAGGCCGGGGAGCTGTTTTTT
abundance: NA; j_gene: TRBJ2-2; d_gene: TRBD2; v_gene: TRBV5-1; CDR3aa: CASSQLAGGANTGELFF; CDR3nt: TGCGCCAGCAGTCAGCTCGCGGGAGGCGCGAACACCGGGGAGCTGTTTTTT
abundance: NA; j_gene: TRBJ2-7; d_gene: NA; v_gene: TRBV5-4; CDR3aa: CASSLEAGGTREQYF; CDR3nt: TGTGCCAGCAGCTTAGAGGCTGGAGGGACCCGCGAGCAGTACTTC